The 13 T cell receptor beta chains reported below all come from one sample, sequenced in a study of CD8 T cells in Susac syndrome. cDNA came from about 0.5 to 1 ug RNA primed by random hexamers. TCRdb analysed the immunoSEQ multiplex PCR reads with MiXCR anew, one entry per CDR3 protein. Of roughly 400,000 distinct CDR3 sequences in the sample, more than 70% were seen once. The material sequenced was CD8+ T cells from PBMCs. The source of these receptors is a human donor with multiple sclerosis.

The V call is TRBV28, the J call TRBJ1-1, with D possibly matching TRBD1 (6 bases). V gave up 0 bases and J gave up 6 bases, with 11 bases separating them. The CDR3 is 14 amino acids. Germline CDR1 is MDHEN and CDR2 is SYDVKM. The CDR3 is CASSLWGGFAEAFF. The CDR3 DNA follows: TGTGCCAGCAGTTTATGGGGGGGCTTCGCTGAAGCTTTCTTT.

The chain joins TRBV6-2 or TRBV6-3 to TRBJ2-7; D gene ambiguous. Germline values: CDR1 MNHEY, CDR2 SVGEGT. There are 14 residues in the CDR3. The ends were cut back, 2 bases at V and 2 bases at J, with 10 bases in the middle. In DNA form, the CDR3 reads TGTGCCAGCAGTTACGGGCAGATCACCTACGAGCAGTACTTC. Its protein is CASSYGQITYEQYF.

This rearrangement joins TRBV27 to TRBJ2-1; D remains ambiguous. Germline-derived CDR1 and CDR2 are MNHEY and SMNVEV (reference sequence). The ends were cut back, 3 bases at V and 3 bases at J, with 3 bases in the middle. The length of the CDR3 is 12 residues. The CDR3 nucleotides are TGTGCCAGCAGTTTTGACTACAATGAGCAGTTCTTC. Protein sequence: CASSFDYNEQFF.

The V gene is TRBV13, the J gene TRBJ1-1; TRBD1 agrees at 8 bases. Germline V gene lookup returns CDR1 PRHDT and CDR2 FYEKMQ (reference sequence). The CDR3 runs 14 residues. Trimming at V came to 5 bases and at J to 5 bases, leaving 7 bases not matched to a gene. The CDR3 protein is CASSASGGGTEAFF. The DNA of the CDR3 is TGTGCCAGCAGCGCCTCAGGGGGCGGGACTGAAGCTTTCTTT.

This clonotype was seen more than once but under ten times. V usage is TRBV7-6 and J usage is TRBJ2-7, with D maybe TRBD2 (6 bases). V was trimmed by 5 bases and J by 4 bases, leaving 24 bases between them. CDR1 and CDR2 from the germline V gene are SGHVS and FNYEAQ. The CDR3 runs to 17 residues. CDR3 in amino acids: CASSNQRVADSPYEQYF. The CDR3 DNA follows: TGTGCCAGCAGCAATCAACGGGTAGCGGATTCTCCATACGAGCAGTACTTC.

This chain connects TRBV3-1 to TRBJ2-7, with D possibly TRBD1 on 6 matching bases. The germline CDR1 and CDR2 sequences are LGHDT and YNNKEL (reference sequence). The CDR3 totals 15 residues. V was cut by 0 bases and J by 3 bases, with 12 bases left in between. The CDR3 DNA reads TGTGCCAGCAGCCAAGACACAGGGCCCTACTACGAGCAGTACTTC. Translation: CASSQDTGPYYEQYF.

The rearrangement links TRBV6-1 to TRBJ2-3, with 10 bases that match TRBD2. Germline loops: CDR1 MNHNS, CDR2 SASEGT. CDR3 length: 17 residues. V was pared by 6 bases and J by 0 bases, with 9 bases of the junction left unmatched. CDR3 sequence reads: CASSPGTSDTSTDTQYF. The CDR3 nucleotides are TGTGCCAGCAGCCCCGGGACTAGCGACACTAGCACAGATACGCAGTATTTT.

J is TRBJ2-7 and V is TRBV15, with a weak D call TRBD1 (6 bases). The CDR3 consists of 15 residues. Trimming shortened V by 3 bases and J by 3 bases, and 15 bases separated the two germline ends. The V gene's germline CDR1 is LNHNV and CDR2 YYDKDF (reference sequence). CDR3: CATSSPGQSLYEQYF. CDR3 coding DNA: TGTGCCACCAGCAGCCCCGGACAGAGCCTCTACGAGCAGTACTTC.

In its sample, this clonotype was seen once. The J gene is TRBJ2-1, the V gene TRBV4-1; D remains unclear. Germline V gene lookup returns CDR1 MGHRA and CDR2 YSYEKL. V lost 1 base and J 12 bases, leaving 25 bases between the germline ends. The CDR3 runs 17 residues. Here the CDR3 DNA reads TGCGCCAGCAGCCAAGGATGGAGCCAGCTTACAATGAGTGTGCAGTTCTTC. Encoded protein: CASSQGWSQLTMSVQFF.

The genes are TRBV6-5 and TRBJ2-3, with TRBD2 as a possible D gene (5 bases). The germline CDR1 and CDR2 sequences are MNHEY and SVGAGI. The V and J ends lost 0 bases and 1 base respectively, with 14 bases between them. The CDR3 is 17 amino acids. CDR3 DNA sequence: TGTGCCAGCAGTTACTCAAGCAGCGGCGTGGGCACAGATACGCAGTATTTT. This gives the protein CASSYSSSGVGTDTQYF.

The chain carries TRBV12-3 or TRBV12-4 and TRBJ2-2, with a possible D match to TRBD2 (6 bases). V was clipped by 6 bases and J by 8 bases, with 10 bases between them. The CDR3 spans 12 residues. DNA of the CDR3: TGTGCCAGCAGCAGGAGGGAGGGGGAGCTGTTTTTT. This translates into CASSRREGELFF.

This clonotype was recorded a few times. The chain uses TRBV7-2 and TRBJ2-7; D is uncertain. Between the trimmed V and J ends, which lost 1 base and 9 bases, there was a span of 16 bases. CDR1 and CDR2 from the germline V gene are SGHTA and FQGNSA. The CDR3 loop spans 14 amino acids. The CDR3 is CASSLVAVGVGQYF. CDR3 DNA sequence: TGTGCCAGCAGCTTAGTGGCGGTTGGCGTAGGGCAGTACTTC.

The V and J genes are TRBV14 and TRBJ1-1; no firm D call. The CDR3 contains 12 residues. Germline CDR1 and CDR2: SGHDN and FVKESK. The V and J ends lost 1 base and 10 bases respectively, with 10 bases between them. The CDR3 sequence: CASSQVGRRAFF. CDR3 DNA: TGTGCCAGCAGCCAAGTGGGTAGGAGAGCTTTCTTT.